Each of the 21 T cell receptor beta chains below was sequenced from the same sample in a study of T cell clonotyping in hematopoietic cell transplantation. Profiling relied on immunoSEQ multiplex PCR, and the TCRdb table lists in-frame clones only, not all of them. This table holds some 40,000 clones, around 95% found once. The sequenced sample was peripheral blood mononuclear cells. The source is a woman between 45 and 60 years old in good health. Some clones in this sample may be carry-over from other donors' samples.

The rearrangement uses TRBV19 and TRBJ2-2; the D is unclear. The V end was cut by 7 bases, the J end by 7 bases, with 13 bases between. Germline lookup yields CDR1 LNHDA and CDR2 SQIVND (reference sequence). The CDR3 extends over 13 amino acids. CDR3 protein: CASTISRGGELFF. For the CDR3, the DNA is TGTGCCAGTACAATCTCCAGAGGCGGGGAGCTGTTTTTT.

The chain is built from TRBV7-2 and TRBJ1-2; possibly TRBD1 for D (6 bases). V was clipped by 5 bases and J by 2 bases, with 9 bases between them. The CDR3 covers 13 residues. Germline loops: CDR1 SGHTA, CDR2 FQGNSA. The CDR3 DNA reads as TGTGCCAGCAGCCAGACAGGAAACTATGGCTACACCTTC. Its protein product is CASSQTGNYGYTF. The variable domain in full, with the rest retrieved from reference TRBV7-2 and TRBJ1-2, is GAGVSQSPSNKVTEKGKDVELRCDPISGHTALYWYRQSLGQGLEFLIYFQGNSAPDKSGLPSDRFSAERTGGSVSTLTIQRTQQEDSAVYLCASSQTGNYGYTFGSGTRLTVV.

CDR3 sequence (DNA): TGTGCCAGCTCACCGGACACTAGCAATCAGCCCCAGCATTTT. Its translation: CASSPDTSNQPQHF. The chain joins TRBV18 to TRBJ1-5; weak D call: TRBD1 (5 bases). The V end lost 3 bases, the J end lost 0 bases, and 6 bases lay between the germline ends. The V gene's germline CDR1 is KGHSH and CDR2 LQKENI. CDR3 size: 14 residues. Using reference TRBV18 and TRBJ1-5 for the parts outside the CDR3, the full variable domain is NAGVMQNPRHLVRRRGQEARLRCSPMKGHSHVYWYRQLPEEGLKFMVYLQKENIIDESGMPKERFSAEFPKEGPSILRIQQVVRGDSAAYFCASSPDTSNQPQHFGDGTRLSIL.

The chain links TRBV7-9 to TRBJ1-2, with D perhaps matching TRBD1 (6 bases). The V end was cut by 7 bases, the J end by 0 bases, with 21 bases between. The germline V gene has CDR1 SEHNR and CDR2 FQNEAQ (reference sequence). The CDR3 has 17 residues. The CDR3 region is CASIPWGGFSPNYGYTF. The DNA for the CDR3 is TGTGCCAGCATCCCATGGGGGGGCTTTTCGCCTAACTATGGCTACACCTTC. The complete variable domain, with remaining parts taken from reference TRBV7-9 and TRBJ1-2, reads DTGVSQNPRHKITKRGQNVTFRCDPISEHNRLYWYRQTLGQGPEFLTYFQNEAQLEKSRLLSDRFSAERPKGSFSTLEIQRTEQGDSAMYLCASIPWGGFSPNYGYTFGSGTRLTVV.

This rearrangement joins TRBV7-8 to TRBJ2-5; D gene ambiguous. Trimming removed 7 bases from V and 2 bases from J, with 5 bases in between. From germline, CDR1 is SGHVS and CDR2 FQNEAQ. The CDR3 consists of 11 residues. The CDR3 nucleotides are TGTGCCAGCACCTCTCAAGAGACCCAGTACTTC. It specifies CASTSQETQYF. Full variable domain (rest looked up from reference TRBV7-8 and TRBJ2-5): GAGVSQSPRYKVAKRGQDVALRCDPISGHVSLFWYQQALGQGPEFLTYFQNEAQLDKSGLPSDRFFAERPEGSVSTLKIQRTQQEDSAVYLCASTSQETQYFGPGTRLLVL.

V usage is TRBV28 and J usage is TRBJ2-7; TRBD1 matches at 7 bases. V lost 4 bases to trimming and J lost 0 bases; unmatched junction nucleotides: 9. The CDR3 is made up of 16 amino acids. Germline-derived CDR1 and CDR2 are MDHEN and SYDVKM. CDR3 in DNA: TGTGCCAGCAGTTCGTTACAGGGGAAATTCTCCTACGAGCAGTACTTC. This codes for CASSSLQGKFSYEQYF.

The chain uses TRBV5-1 and TRBJ2-7; 12 bases match TRBD2. The V and J ends lost 3 bases and 5 bases, in that order; junction bases with no gene match: 6. Germline values: CDR1 SGHRS, CDR2 YFSETQ. The CDR3 runs to 15 residues. Written as DNA, the CDR3 is TGCGCCAGCAGCTCCCTAGCGGGGGGGCTAGACGAGCAGTACTTC. Amino acid sequence: CASSSLAGGLDEQYF.

The V gene is TRBV7-9, the J gene TRBJ1-3; D unresolved. The CDR3 has 13 residues. The germline V gene encodes CDR1 SEHNR and CDR2 FQNEAQ (reference sequence). The germline V and J ends were trimmed by 5 bases and 5 bases, with 10 bases remaining between them. CDR3 sequence: CASSPDVRNTIYF. CDR3 DNA sequence: TGTGCCAGCAGCCCCGACGTAAGAAACACCATATATTTT.

The chain links TRBV30 to TRBJ2-5; possible D gene TRBD1, 5 bases. Germline CDR1 GTSNPN, CDR2 SVGIG (reference sequence). The CDR3 length is 15 residues. Trimming removed 1 base from V and 0 bases from J, with 12 bases in between. CDR3 residues: CAWSEGSGYQETQYF. CDR3 DNA: TGTGCCTGGAGTGAGGGATCAGGGTACCAAGAGACCCAGTACTTC.

This chain connects TRBV5-1 to TRBJ2-5, with D unclear. The CDR3 contains 13 residues. Germline assignment: CDR1 SGHRS and CDR2 YFSETQ. The V end lost 4 bases, the J end lost 3 bases, and 10 bases lay between the germline ends. CDR3 DNA sequence: TGCGCCAGCAGCCGGGCAGGAGAAGAGACCCAGTACTTC. Its protein is CASSRAGEETQYF.

V and J are TRBV4-2 and TRBJ2-3, with a weak D call TRBD2 (5 bases). Germline CDR1 reads LGHNA; CDR2 reads YNFKEQ. Trimming took 0 bases from V and 4 from J, leaving 11 bases between them. This CDR3 contains 15 residues. CDR3 DNA: TGTGCCAGCAGCCAAGATGACGAGGAGGCAGATACGCAGTATTTT. As protein: CASSQDDEEADTQYF.

The rearrangement links TRBV4-1 to TRBJ1-2, with 8 bases lining up with TRBD1. The trim removed 1 base at V and 8 bases at J, leaving 0 bases unmatched. Germline V gene data show CDR1 as MGHRA and CDR2 as YSYEKL. The CDR3 has 12 amino acids. CDR3 DNA sequence: TGCGCCAGCAGCCAAGGACAGGGGGGCTACACCTTC. It yields the protein CASSQGQGGYTF.

The genes are TRBV6-6 and TRBJ1-6; no reliable D call. The V gene lost 2 bases and the J gene lost 8 bases, with 4 bases spanning the gap. Germline-derived CDR1 and CDR2 are MNHNY and SVGAGI (reference sequence). This CDR3 is built from 12 residues. The CDR3, as DNA: TGTGCCAGCAGTTACAGGGATTCACCCCTCCACTTT. This gives the protein CASSYRDSPLHF.

This chain joins TRBV18 and TRBJ1-6; D perhaps matches TRBD1 (5 bases). Trimming removed 6 bases from V and 7 bases from J, with 10 bases in between. In germline, CDR1 is KGHSH, CDR2 LQKENI. The CDR3 consists of 13 residues. CDR3 nucleotides: TGTGCCAGCTCTCTCGACAGAAATTCACCCCTCCACTTT. Translation gives CASSLDRNSPLHF.

J is TRBJ2-7 and V is TRBV2, with 8 bases fitting TRBD1. The CDR3 contains 13 residues. V lost 6 bases to trimming and J lost 6 bases; unmatched junction nucleotides: 7. Germline V CDR1 and CDR2: SNHLY, FYNNEI. CDR3 coding DNA: TGTGCCAGCAGAGGACAGGGTTGGAGCGAGCAGTACTTC. It yields the protein CASRGQGWSEQYF.

This sequence joins TRBV7-8 and TRBJ1-5; D perhaps matches TRBD1 (5 bases). Per germline, CDR1 SGHVS and CDR2 FQNEAQ. V lost 5 bases and J lost 0, with 14 bases in between. The CDR3 runs 16 residues. The CDR3 nucleotides read TGTGCCAGCAGCCCCAGGGACCTTCTTAGCAATCAGCCCCAGCATTTT. Amino acids: CASSPRDLLSNQPQHF.

The sample holds one count of this clone. This chain uses TRBV30 with TRBJ1-3; possibly TRBD1 for D (6 bases). This CDR3 is built from 18 residues. The V end was cut by 1 base, the J end by 4 bases, with 23 bases between. Germline V CDR1 and CDR2: GTSNPN, SVGIG (reference sequence). The CDR3 spells CAWSAFYQGTDVGNTIYF. The CDR3 nucleotides are TGTGCCTGGAGTGCCTTCTATCAGGGGACCGACGTGGGAAACACCATATATTTT.

V usage is TRBV6-1 and J usage is TRBJ2-2; the D call may be TRBD1 or TRBD2 (6 bases each). The V end lost 4 bases, the J end lost 10 bases, and 16 bases lay between the germline ends. Germline V gene sequence: CDR1 MNHNS, CDR2 SASEGT. This CDR3 has 14 amino acids. The CDR3 coding sequence is TGTGCCAGCAGTGTGGGACTTCACAGGGTGGAGCTGTTTTTT. Its protein is CASSVGLHRVELFF.

This clone was recorded once. The rearrangement joins TRBV27 to TRBJ2-1; D is undetermined. CDR1 is MNHEY and CDR2 is SMNVEV in the germline V gene (reference sequence). The CDR3 contains 15 residues. Trimming cost V 5 bases and J 0 bases, with 11 bases left between them. The CDR3, as DNA: TGTGCCAGCAGTATCCGCCGGGTCTCCTACAATGAGCAGTTCTTC. This codes for CASSIRRVSYNEQFF.

The chain couples TRBV12-5 to TRBJ2-5, with TRBD2 identical over 13 bases. V was clipped by 8 bases and J by 5 bases; unmatched bases: 8. This CDR3 is built from 15 residues. Germline V gives CDR1 LGHNT, CDR2 FRNRAP. The CDR3 DNA sequence: TGTGCTAGTAAGACTAGCGGGGGGCCTGGGGAGACCCAGTACTTC. Residues: CASKTSGGPGETQYF.

CDR3 bases: TGCACCAGCAGCCATAGGCCCCAGCATTTT. Translated, it gives CTSSHRPQHF. The chain recombines TRBV1 with TRBJ1-5. TRBV1 is an annotated pseudogene. This CDR3 contains 10 residues.